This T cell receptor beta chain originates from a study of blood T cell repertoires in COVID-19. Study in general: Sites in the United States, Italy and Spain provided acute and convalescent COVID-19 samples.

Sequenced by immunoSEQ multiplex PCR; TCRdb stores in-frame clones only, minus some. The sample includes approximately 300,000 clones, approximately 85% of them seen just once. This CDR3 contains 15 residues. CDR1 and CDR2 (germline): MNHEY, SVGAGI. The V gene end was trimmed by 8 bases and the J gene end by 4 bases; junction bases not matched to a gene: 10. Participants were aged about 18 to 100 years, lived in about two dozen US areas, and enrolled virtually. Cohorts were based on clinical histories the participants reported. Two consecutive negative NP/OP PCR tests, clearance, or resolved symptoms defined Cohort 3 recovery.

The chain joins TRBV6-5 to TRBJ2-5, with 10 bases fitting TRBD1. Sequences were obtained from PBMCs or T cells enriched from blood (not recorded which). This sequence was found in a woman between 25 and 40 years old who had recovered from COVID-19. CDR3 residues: CASSLRDRGRETQYF. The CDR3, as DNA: TGTGCCAGCTCACTCCGGGACAGGGGACGAGAGACCCAGTACTTC.